This T cell receptor (beta chain) comes out of a study of blood T cell repertoires in COVID-19. Looking at the study overall: Samples taken during acute and convalescent COVID-19 were collected in the United States, Italy and Spain.

The CDR3 has 14 residues. Deletions cut 0 bases from V and 10 bases from J, with 12 bases between. CDR1 and CDR2 from the germline V gene are LGHNA and YSLEER. The authors' processing: Researchers report that nucleated cell counts were estimated from reference gene primer amplification. Produced via immunoSEQ multiplex PCR; TCRdb's table is partial and in-frame only. V and J calls and clone size follow that table, whereas D and trimming were derived from the DNA. This table has 140,000 to 150,000 clones, about 89% appearing once. What was sequenced was peripheral blood. The clonotype originates from a man in his fifties or sixties with active or convalescent COVID-19. The rearrangement links TRBV4-3 to TRBJ2-2, with D hard to call. CDR3 nucleotides: TGCGCCAGCAGCCAAGACCTTCGGGTCGAGGAGCTGTTTTTT. Translation: CASSQDLRVEELFF.